The rows below give T cell receptor beta chains drawn from one sample of a study of shared clonotypes between healthy human individuals. The table came from immunoSEQ multiplex PCR; TCRdb's copy has only in-frame clones and leaves some out. The sample includes some 500,000 clones, 90% to 97% of them seen just once. Specimen: naive CD4+ T cells sorted from blood. The receptors were gathered from a woman in her twenties or thirties in good health. Each CDR3 is given with its conserved first and last residue. The D gene is left open where the match is weak. Clone size, where shown, is once, few, many, or a class for clones that have expanded.

>-|TRBJ2-7|TRBV6-5|-
CASSRTVYEQYF
TGTGCCAGCAGCCGGACAGTGTACGAGCAGTACTTC
>-|TRBJ2-1|TRBV14|-
CASSQGWGYNEQFF
TGTGCCAGCAGCCAAGGGTGGGGCTACAATGAGCAGTTCTTC
>-|TRBJ1-6|TRBV19|-
CASSTDLRASLHF
TGTGCCAGTAGTACGGACCTCCGTGCGTCTCTCCACTTT
>-|TRBJ1-1|TRBV6-1|-
CASSEGVLIRENTEAFF
TGTGCCAGCAGTGAAGGTGTCCTCATCCGGGAGAACACTGAAGCTTTCTTT
>-|TRBJ2-7|TRBV18|-
CASSPPNSTYEQYF
TGTGCCAGCTCACCACCGAACTCCACCTACGAGCAGTACTTC
>TRBD1|TRBJ2-5|TRBV6-1|-
CASRLTGVIETQYF
TGTGCCAGCAGGTTGACAGGGGTGATCGAGACCCAGTACTTC
>-|TRBJ1-2|TRBV11-2|few
CASSSRDYYGYTF
TGTGCCAGCAGCTCCCGGGACTACTATGGCTACACCTTC
>TRBD1|TRBJ1-1|TRBV5-1|-
CASTYKQGGTEAFF
TGCGCCAGCACCTATAAGCAGGGGGGCACTGAAGCTTTCTTT
>-|TRBJ2-2|TRBV28|-
CASRIAANTGELFF
TGTGCCAGCAGGATCGCGGCGAACACCGGGGAGCTGTTTTTT
>-|TRBJ2-1|TRBV10-1|-
CASSVSPGLMGDEQFF
TGCGCCAGCAGTGTAAGTCCCGGGCTAATGGGCGATGAGCAGTTCTTC
>TRBD2|TRBJ2-1|TRBV14|-
CASSQLGTTYNEQFF
TGTGCCAGCAGCCAACTCGGGACTACCTACAATGAGCAGTTCTTC
>TRBD2|TRBJ2-7|TRBV18|-
CASSPTGTSGYEQYF
TGTGCCAGCTCACCGACCGGGACTAGCGGCTACGAGCAGTACTTC
>TRBD2|TRBJ2-3|TRBV6-1|-
CASMAGGVGDTQYF
TGTGCCAGCATGGCGGGAGGAGTCGGCGATACGCAGTATTTT
>TRBD1|TRBJ2-5|TRBV19|once
CASSRPGQGSETQYF
TGTGCCAGTAGTAGACCGGGACAGGGATCGGAGACCCAGTACTTC
>TRBD1|TRBJ1-1|TRBV5-4|-
CASSLGTGENTEAFF
TGTGCCAGCAGCTTGGGGACAGGGGAAAACACTGAAGCTTTCTTT
>TRBD2|TRBJ2-1|TRBV2|-
CASRGTPLAVYNEQFF
TGTGCCAGCAGGGGGACGCCTCTAGCGGTTTACAATGAGCAGTTCTTC